This TCR beta chain was documented in a study of blood T cell repertoires in COVID-19. Study background: Acute and convalescent COVID-19 specimens originated in the United States, Italy and Spain. From T cells, B-cell-depleted T cells, or PBMCs came the material, which was cDNA or gDNA.

Germline-derived CDR1 and CDR2 are SQVTM and ANQGSEA. V gave up 4 bases and J gave up 0 bases, with 7 bases separating them. The CDR3 extends over 13 amino acids. As originally analysed: Nucleated cell number was recorded as an estimate derived from reference gene primer amplification. Assay: immunoSEQ multiplex PCR; the TCRdb copy retains only in-frame clones and omits some. Clonal size and the V and J genes are those of that table, whereas D and trimming came from the DNA. Altogether approximately 100,000 clones are present, approximately 80% being singletons, with the ten largest covering 8% to 13%.

The sequencing sample was made of peripheral blood. The chain couples TRBV29-1 to TRBJ1-5; D possibly corresponds to TRBD1 (5 bases). The clonotype comes from a man between 70 and 80 years old with acute or convalescent COVID-19. The CDR3 coding sequence is TGCAGCGTTGCAGGGAATAGCAATCAGCCCCAGCATTTT. Its protein product is CSVAGNSNQPQHF.